A single sample is the source of the 11 T cell receptor beta chains below, sequenced in a study of cytomegalovirus exposure and HLA in healthy donors (dated by TCRdb to about 2017). The library was generated by the immunoSEQ multiplex PCR assay. The clones in this table, taken by TCRdb from immuneACCESS, are in-frame only. Not every clone is retained; where verified, under half of the shortfall comes from an unresolved V gene, and the cause of the rest is unknown. Recorded for this sample are around 160,000 clones; under 95% of them occurred a single time. The ten largest clones add up to 3% of the sample. Sample: PBMCs. The receptors were sampled from a woman in her late teens or twenties in good health and CMV-seropositive.

The J gene is TRBJ2-7, the V gene TRBV28, with TRBD1 matching over 9 bases. V was clipped by 7 bases and J by 6 bases; unmatched bases: 10. This CDR3 has 14 amino acids. CDR1 and CDR2 from the germline V gene are MDHEN and SYDVKM. The CDR3 is CASILQGATGEQYF. The CDR3 nucleotides read TGTGCCAGCATTCTACAGGGGGCGACCGGCGAGCAGTACTTC.

The chain links TRBV5-1 to TRBJ2-2; no definite D call. This CDR3 is built from 12 residues. V dropped 3 bases and J dropped 6 bases, with 6 bases sitting between them. Germline V gene data show CDR1 as SGHRS and CDR2 as YFSETQ. The CDR3 reads CASSYQAGELFF. DNA for the CDR3: TGCGCCAGCAGCTATCAGGCCGGGGAGCTGTTTTTT. The whole variable domain, remainder taken from reference TRBV5-1 and TRBJ2-2, is KAGVTQTPRYLIKTRGQQVTLSCSPISGHRSVSWYQQTPGQGLQFLFEYFSETQRNKGNFPGRFSGRQFSNSRSEMNVSTLELGDSALYLCASSYQAGELFFGEGSRLTVL.

V and J are TRBV6-5 and TRBJ2-7; D remains ambiguous. The ends were cut back, 7 bases at V and 5 bases at J, with 18 bases in the middle. Germline V lookup: CDR1 MNHEY, CDR2 SVGAGI. The length of the CDR3 is 14 residues. The CDR3 DNA is TGTGCCAGCATGGAGCCCTATGGGTACAACGAGCAGTACTTC. It codes for CASMEPYGYNEQYF.

The chain joins TRBV4-1 to TRBJ2-7; D remains unclear. CDR1 and CDR2 from the germline V gene are MGHRA and YSYEKL. V was trimmed by 4 bases and J by 3 bases, leaving 10 bases between them. This CDR3 has 13 amino acids. CDR3 protein: CASSPEFRYEQYF. As DNA, the CDR3 is TGCGCCAGCAGCCCCGAGTTCCGCTACGAGCAGTACTTC.

J is TRBJ2-7 and V is TRBV5-1; 7 nucleotides match TRBD1. Germline CDR1 SGHRS, CDR2 YFSETQ. After removal of 4 bases from V and 3 bases from J, the junction contained 13 bases not matched to a gene. The CDR3 loop spans 16 amino acids. The CDR3 DNA is TGCGCCAGCAGCCCAACCGCCGGGACAGTAAACTACGAGCAGTACTTC. Encoded protein: CASSPTAGTVNYEQYF. The full variable domain, completed using reference TRBV5-1 and TRBJ2-7, is KAGVTQTPRYLIKTRGQQVTLSCSPISGHRSVSWYQQTPGQGLQFLFEYFSETQRNKGNFPGRFSGRQFSNSRSEMNVSTLELGDSALYLCASSPTAGTVNYEQYFGPGTRLTVT.

CDR3 nucleotides: TGTGCCAGCAGGCTACAGGGAGGGACCTACGAGCAGTACTTC. Amino acid sequence: CASRLQGGTYEQYF. The chain couples TRBV6-5 to TRBJ2-7; weak D call: TRBD2 (7 bases). There are 14 residues in the CDR3. Trimming cost V 6 bases and J 2 bases, with 14 bases left between them. Germline V gene data show CDR1 as MNHEY and CDR2 as SVGAGI.

The chain has TRBV19 and TRBJ2-7, with D perhaps matching TRBD2 (6 bases). Germline loops: CDR1 LNHDA, CDR2 SQIVND (reference sequence). Trimming shortened V by 3 bases and J by 3 bases, and 15 bases separated the two germline ends. The CDR3 has 15 residues. The CDR3 loop is CASSIWRDASYEQYF. CDR3 nucleotides: TGTGCCAGTAGTATTTGGAGGGACGCCAGCTACGAGCAGTACTTC.

The rearrangement uses TRBV7-6 and TRBJ2-1; 8 nucleotides align to TRBD1. The CDR3 runs 16 residues. The germline CDR1 and CDR2 sequences are SGHVS and FNYEAQ. V dropped 4 bases and J dropped 0; count of bases not matched to a gene: 5. CDR3 sequence (DNA): TGTGCCAGCAGCTCAAACAGGGGGTTCTCCTACAATGAGCAGTTCTTC. It encodes CASSSNRGFSYNEQFF.

This chain links TRBV5-1 with TRBJ2-1, with 15 bases fitting TRBD2. This CDR3 spans 18 amino acids. J lost 4 bases, V lost 4 bases, and 9 bases had no gene match. In germline, CDR1 is SGHRS, CDR2 YFSETQ. The DNA for the CDR3 is TGCGCCAGCAGCGACTATGGACTAGCGGGAGGGATTTACAATGAGCAGTTCTTC. Residues: CASSDYGLAGGIYNEQFF.

The CDR3 DNA sequence: TGTGCCAGCAGCTCCGGACTAGACGTTGAGCAGTTCTTC. This encodes CASSSGLDVEQFF. The chain joins TRBV7-9 to TRBJ2-1; 7 nucleotides align to TRBD2. V lost 4 bases, J lost 9 bases, and 6 bases stayed unmatched. The CDR3 is made up of 13 amino acids. Germline loops: CDR1 SEHNR, CDR2 FQNEAQ (reference sequence).

V is TRBV11-2 and J is TRBJ2-7; a weak D match, TRBD2 (5 bases). CDR1 is SGHAT, CDR2 FQNNGV, per germline. V was shortened by 2 bases and J by 4 bases, with 18 bases between the two germline ends. The CDR3 length is 16 residues. CDR3 sequence: CASSLNKVSAAYEQYF. The DNA of the CDR3 is TGTGCCAGCAGCTTAAACAAGGTTAGCGCGGCGTACGAGCAGTACTTC.